One sample yielded the 17 T cell receptor beta chains listed below, sequenced in a study of T cells after yellow fever vaccination. Each CDR3 protein gets one entry after TCRdb re-called the 5' RACE reads with MiXCR. Counted here are around 600,000 distinct CDR3 sequences, 9% to 15% occurring once; the ten biggest clones make up approximately 15%. The sequencing used PBMCs, collected on the day of the yellow fever booster vaccination. The receptors stem from a man younger than 40 who received the YFV17D yellow fever vaccine.

This clonotype was detected a few times. The CDR3 sequence is CASLAGDNGQEKLFF. The CDR3 nucleotides are TGTGCCAGCTTAGCCGGGGACAACGGGCAGGAAAAACTGTTTTTT. This chain connects TRBV18 to TRBJ1-4, with a weak D call TRBD1 (6 bases). Looked up from germline, CDR1 is KGHSH and CDR2 is LQKENI. The CDR3 spans 15 residues. The V and J ends lost 7 bases and 8 bases respectively, with 20 bases between them.

The chain employs TRBV6-5 and TRBJ2-4; D perhaps matches TRBD2 (6 bases). Per germline, CDR1 MNHEY and CDR2 SVGAGI. This CDR3 comprises 20 residues. V was trimmed by 0 bases and J by 0 bases, leaving 21 bases between them. The CDR3 DNA sequence: TGTGCCAGCAGTTACTCGGCCATGGGGGGAGCAAAAGGAGCCAAAAACATTCAGTACTTC. It codes for CASSYSAMGGAKGAKNIQYF.

This clonotype was seen just once. This chain uses TRBV5-6 with TRBJ2-5; D unresolved. The V gene lost 3 bases and the J gene lost 0 bases, with 9 bases spanning the gap. The CDR3 is 14 amino acids. Germline CDR1 is SGHDT and CDR2 is YYEEEE. The CDR3 DNA is TGTGCCAGCAGCTCCGGCCTGTACCAAGAGACCCAGTACTTC. This encodes CASSSGLYQETQYF.

The chain recombines TRBV30 with TRBJ2-7; D possibly corresponds to TRBD2 (6 bases). The V and J ends lost 5 bases and 3 bases respectively, with 17 bases between them. The CDR3 loop spans 14 amino acids. CDR1 is GTSNPN and CDR2 is SVGIG in the germline V gene (reference sequence). The CDR3 region is CAWGPGGVIYEQYF. CDR3 bases: TGTGCCTGGGGTCCGGGCGGGGTTATCTACGAGCAGTACTTC.

The chain employs TRBV4-2 and TRBJ2-5; 10 bases align to TRBD1. After removal of 1 base from V and 4 bases from J, the junction contained 6 bases not matched to a gene. Germline lookup yields CDR1 LGHNA and CDR2 YNFKEQ. This CDR3 has 16 residues. The CDR3 DNA follows: TGTGCCAGCAGCCAAGCGGACAGGGGGGTCCGAGAGACCCAGTACTTC. Its protein is CASSQADRGVRETQYF.

V and J are TRBV3-1 and TRBJ2-7; TRBD2 matches at 9 bases. After removal of 0 bases from V and 3 bases from J, the junction contained 6 bases not matched to a gene. Germline-derived CDR1 and CDR2 are LGHDT and YNNKEL (reference sequence). The CDR3 is made up of 16 amino acids. The DNA of the CDR3 is TGTGCCAGCAGCCAAGATCGGCTAGCGGGGATCTACGAGCAGTACTTC. Its protein is CASSQDRLAGIYEQYF.

DNA of the CDR3: TGTGCCTGGAGTGTCGATGCCAAAAACATTCAGTACTTC. Protein: CAWSVDAKNIQYF. The chain has TRBV30 and TRBJ2-4; D gene unclear. Trimming took off 0 bases at V and 1 base at J, with 4 bases between the two ends. The CDR3 consists of 13 residues. The germline V gene encodes CDR1 GTSNPN and CDR2 SVGIG (reference sequence).

The chain links TRBV18 to TRBJ2-6; D remains unclear. In germline, CDR1 is KGHSH, CDR2 LQKENI. The CDR3 sequence is 15 residues long. V lost 5 bases to trimming and J lost 0 bases, with 8 bases between them. The CDR3 DNA is TGTGCCAGCTCAGTGGCAGCCTCTGGGGCCAACGTCCTGACTTTC. It encodes CASSVAASGANVLTF. Full variable domain (remainder filled in from reference TRBV18 and TRBJ2-6): NAGVMQNPRHLVRRRGQEARLRCSPMKGHSHVYWYRQLPEEGLKFMVYLQKENIIDESGMPKERFSAEFPKEGPSILRIQQVVRGDSAAYFCASSVAASGANVLTFGAGSRLTVL.

This clonotype was counted only a few times. V is TRBV20-1 and J is TRBJ2-7; 7 nucleotides agree with TRBD2. V was pared by 4 bases and J by 2 bases, with 8 bases of the junction left unmatched. Germline V gene sequence: CDR1 DFQATT, CDR2 SNEGSKA (reference sequence). This CDR3 spans 14 amino acids. DNA for the CDR3: TGCAGTGCTACTTGGGAGGGCAGGCCCTACGAGCAGTACTTC. It encodes CSATWEGRPYEQYF.

This clonotype was counted ten times or more. The chain combines TRBV5-1 with TRBJ2-2; 8 bases align to TRBD1. The CDR3 covers 14 residues. Trimming took 7 bases from V and 3 from J; bases not matched to a gene: 5. Per the germline V gene, CDR1 is SGHRS and CDR2 is YFSETQ. The DNA of the CDR3 is TGCGCCAGCGTGGGACAGGAATACACCGGGGAGCTGTTTTTT. It is translated as CASVGQEYTGELFF. The complete variable domain, with remaining parts taken from reference TRBV5-1 and TRBJ2-2, reads KAGVTQTPRYLIKTRGQQVTLSCSPISGHRSVSWYQQTPGQGLQFLFEYFSETQRNKGNFPGRFSGRQFSNSRSEMNVSTLELGDSALYLCASVGQEYTGELFFGEGSRLTVL.

This clonotype was detected only a few times. The chain uses TRBV7-2 and TRBJ2-7; 7 nucleotides match TRBD1. With 5 bases clipped from V and 3 bases from J, the junction kept 7 bases outside the gene matches. Germline V gives CDR1 SGHTA, CDR2 FQGNSA. This CDR3 has 14 residues. The chain's CDR3 is CASSARGRGYEQYF. CDR3 DNA: TGTGCCAGCAGCGCCAGGGGGAGAGGCTACGAGCAGTACTTC.

This chain links TRBV12-3 or TRBV12-4 with TRBJ2-3; the D gene is possibly TRBD2 (5 bases). CDR3 length: 16 residues. Trimming shortened V by 6 bases and J by 3 bases, and 19 bases separated the two germline ends. In DNA, the CDR3 is TGTGCCAGCAGCAGCAGCGGAACCCTGGGGACAGATACGCAGTATTTT. Its translation: CASSSSGTLGTDTQYF.

In its sample, this clonotype was seen a few times. The chain is built from TRBV20-1 and TRBJ2-3, with 7 bases that match TRBD2. After removal of 5 bases from V and 0 bases from J, the junction contained 8 bases not matched to a gene. Germline CDR1 and CDR2: DFQATT and SNEGSKA (reference sequence). CDR3 length equals 15 residues. The CDR3, as DNA: TGCAGTGCTTGGCGGGGGTTGATCAGCACAGATACGCAGTATTTT. It specifies CSAWRGLISTDTQYF.

This clonotype has a handful of counts. The chain is built from TRBV7-2 and TRBJ2-7; 8 bases map to TRBD2. CDR3 length equals 14 residues. V gave up 5 bases and J gave up 3 bases; unmatched junction bases: 6. CDR1 and CDR2 from the germline V gene are SGHTA and FQGNSA. The CDR3 DNA reads as TGTGCCAGCAGCCCCTTCGGGGGGGTCTACGAGCAGTACTTC. Translating it yields CASSPFGGVYEQYF.

This clonotype was detected many times. The rearrangement links TRBV27 to TRBJ2-7; D not certain. Germline CDR1 is MNHEY and CDR2 is SMNVEV (reference sequence). V was shortened by 6 bases and J by 2 bases, with 14 bases between the two germline ends. The CDR3 totals 14 residues. The CDR3 sequence is CASSPSTGTYEQYF. CDR3 in DNA: TGTGCCAGCAGCCCCTCGACTGGAACCTACGAGCAGTACTTC.

The chain combines TRBV7-9 with TRBJ2-1; D uncertain. CDR3 length: 14 amino acids. Trimming took off 4 bases at V and 0 bases at J, with 7 bases between the two ends. Germline V gene sequence: CDR1 SEHNR, CDR2 FQNEAQ (reference sequence). CDR3 sequence: CASSSLTSYNEQFF. The CDR3 bases are TGTGCCAGCAGCTCTCTTACCTCCTACAATGAGCAGTTCTTC.

There are a few counts of this clonotype. This rearrangement joins TRBV9 to TRBJ2-2; weak D call: TRBD2 (5 bases). V was trimmed by 0 bases and J by 5 bases, leaving 17 bases between them. The CDR3 loop spans 17 amino acids. CDR1 SGDLS and CDR2 YYNGEE come from the germline V gene. CDR3 protein: CASSVERLDLGTGELFF. CDR3 in DNA: TGTGCCAGCAGCGTAGAGCGGCTCGACCTCGGGACCGGGGAGCTGTTTTTT.